This T cell receptor (beta chain) was profiled in a study of T cells in Graves' hyperthyroidism and ophthalmopathy. Study details: At the time of initial diagnosis and before any treatment, peripheral blood was collected.

From RNA transcripts, TCR beta CDR3 regions were amplified. First-round RT-PCR targeting the TCR CDR3 was performed with the HTBI primer set. In TCRdb, the multiplex PCR reads were re-called with MiXCR into one record per CDR3 protein. The sample lists about 300,000 distinct CDR3 sequences, about 19% seen once, with under 45% in the top ten. The V gene's germline CDR1 is SQVTM and CDR2 ANQGSEA. This CDR3 is 13 amino acids long. V was trimmed by 8 bases and J by 0 bases, leaving 13 bases between them. Findings and limits, study-wide: With a median lead of 6.5 months before onset, the model predicted ophthalmopathy.

With respect to this clonotype: Its target is not known.

Material for sequencing was blood. The receptor was isolated from a man aged 45 to 65 with Graves' ophthalmopathy. V usage is TRBV29-1 and J usage is TRBJ2-5, with D unresolved. This CDR3 is CSLSYTYQETQYF. CDR3 coding DNA: TGCAGCTTATCTTATACGTACCAAGAGACCCAGTACTTC.